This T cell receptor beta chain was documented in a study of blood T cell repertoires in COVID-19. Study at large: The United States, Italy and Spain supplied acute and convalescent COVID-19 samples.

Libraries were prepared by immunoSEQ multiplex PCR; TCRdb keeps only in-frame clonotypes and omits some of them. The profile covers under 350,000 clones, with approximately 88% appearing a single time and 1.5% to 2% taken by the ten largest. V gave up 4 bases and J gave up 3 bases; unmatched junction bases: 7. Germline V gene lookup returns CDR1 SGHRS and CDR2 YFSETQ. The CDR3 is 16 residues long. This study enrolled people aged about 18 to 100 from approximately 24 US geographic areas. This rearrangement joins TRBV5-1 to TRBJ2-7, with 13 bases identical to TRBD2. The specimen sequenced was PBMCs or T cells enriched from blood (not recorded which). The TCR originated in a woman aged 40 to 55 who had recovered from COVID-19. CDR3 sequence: CASSLGLAGELYEQYF. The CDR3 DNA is TGCGCCAGCAGCCTAGGACTAGCGGGAGAACTCTACGAGCAGTACTTC.